Included here is one T cell receptor beta chain sequence, with context. Its cognate antigen has yet to be identified. Per-base quality was not reported, and no clone a single base away is much larger than it. Whole blood was collected in K2EDTA tubes by collaborating institutions according to the institutions' own protocols. For TCRbeta analysis, collaborators shipped samples as frozen whole blood, isolated PBMCs, or DNA extracted from either of those sample types. This sample was included in a study of blood T cell repertoires in COVID-19 (dated by TCRdb to between 2020 and 2021). For context, the study as a whole: The collaborator samples originated in the United States, Italy and Spain and spanned the acute and convalescent phases of COVID-19. The prospective study material was composed of cDNA or gDNA derived from T cells, B-cell-depleted T cells, or PBMCs. Deeply sampled blood TCRbeta repertoires from subjects exposed to, actively infected with, or recovered from COVID-19 were included in the dataset. A freely available public database, intended as a resource for researchers studying the immune response to SARS-CoV-2, is where the repertoires were released. The samples were drawn from two sources: the first 160 participants of the ongoing ImmuneRACE study, and 950 to 1,500 subjects contributed by 6 global collaborators. Nearly every sample came with metadata listing a de-identified subject ID, COVID-19 status, age in years and sex. Where HLA class I and class II types were available, the types were taken from metadata supplied by the sample provider, not from assay-based typing. General conclusions and limits of the study: How much clinical and demographic metadata was included differed by source and by participant, and the metadata was provided uncurated.

The V and J ends are trimmed by 3 bases and 5 bases, leaving 13 bases between them. The CDR3 runs 14 amino acids, cysteine and phenylalanine included. The sequence is cut down to CDR3 DNA, 42 bases in frame from base 1. Looking up the germline V gene yields CDR1 MGHRA and CDR2 YSYEKL. The immunoSEQ Assay, a bias-controlled multiplex PCR, was used to amplify TCRbeta CDR3 regions from genomic DNA. The original methods were these. The number of nucleated cells in each sample was estimated by amplification of reference gene primers within the assay. To quantify the absolute abundance of each unique TCRbeta CDR3 rearrangement, sequence reads were collapsed and filtered. For each sample, productive Simpson clonality was calculated as the square root of Simpson's diversity index over productive rearrangements. TCRdb re-hosts the immuneACCESS table, in-frame sequences only. Its copies lack some clones; in the studies checked, an unresolved V gene accounts for under half of them, and the cause for the rest is not known. V, J and clone size were drawn from that table, and D and trimming were deduced from the DNA. Across this sample there are 90,000 to 100,000 clones, with approximately 87% seen only once. The ten largest account for 15% of the sample.

The sequence was collected from a human donor in a cohort sampled during active COVID-19. Specimen: peripheral blood. Recombination linked TRBV4-1 to TRBJ1-2, and perhaps TRBD1 as D gene, on 6 matching bases. The CDR3 loop reads CASSQGAASYGYTF. The nucleotide sequence reads as follows: TGCGCCAGCAGCCAGGGGGCCGCTTCTTATGGCTACACCTTC.